This TCR beta chain was recorded in a study of blood T cell repertoires in COVID-19. About the research overall: Donors in the United States, Italy and Spain gave samples during acute or convalescent COVID-19. The analysed material was cDNA or gDNA that came from T cells, B-cell-depleted T cells, or PBMCs.

The CDR3 is 16 amino acids. Germline-derived CDR1 and CDR2 are KGHDR and SFDVKD. V trimming: 5 bases; J trimming: 6 bases; junction bases outside the gene matches: 12. TCRdb's copy holds only in-frame clones and misses some; the assay was immunoSEQ multiplex PCR. The sample shows 250,000 to 350,000 clones, approximately 88% of them seen only once. In Seattle, patients joined the study during active infection and were tracked longitudinally. The rearrangement links TRBV24-1 to TRBJ2-3, with 8 nucleotides matching TRBD2. Sequenced input: peripheral blood. This TCR derives from a human donor with COVID-19, enrolled during active disease. The donor label of this sample is uncertain. The CDR3 region has the DNA TGTGCCACCAGTGGCCCTGACGGGAGGGGGTTGGATACGCAGTATTTT. This sequence encodes CATSGPDGRGLDTQYF.